The TCR beta chain under discussion was sequenced for a study of blood T cell repertoires in COVID-19. Looking at the study overall: The analysed material was cDNA or gDNA that came from T cells, B-cell-depleted T cells, or PBMCs.

CDR1 is SNHLY and CDR2 is FYNNEI in the germline V gene. CDR3 length: 15 amino acids. Trimming removed 3 bases from V and 5 bases from J; junction bases left unmatched: 3. Measured with immunoSEQ multiplex PCR; TCRdb has only the in-frame clones, and not every one. Of about 300,000 clones detected, about 85% appear once; the ten largest clones hold about 14%. The chain uses TRBV2 and TRBJ1-4; 10 bases map to TRBD1. The receptor's source is a human donor in a cohort sampled during active COVID-19. Sequenced material: peripheral blood. In nucleotides, the CDR3 is TGTGCCAGCAGTGATTTGGGACAGGGGAATGAAAAACTGTTTTTT. This gives the protein CASSDLGQGNEKLFF.